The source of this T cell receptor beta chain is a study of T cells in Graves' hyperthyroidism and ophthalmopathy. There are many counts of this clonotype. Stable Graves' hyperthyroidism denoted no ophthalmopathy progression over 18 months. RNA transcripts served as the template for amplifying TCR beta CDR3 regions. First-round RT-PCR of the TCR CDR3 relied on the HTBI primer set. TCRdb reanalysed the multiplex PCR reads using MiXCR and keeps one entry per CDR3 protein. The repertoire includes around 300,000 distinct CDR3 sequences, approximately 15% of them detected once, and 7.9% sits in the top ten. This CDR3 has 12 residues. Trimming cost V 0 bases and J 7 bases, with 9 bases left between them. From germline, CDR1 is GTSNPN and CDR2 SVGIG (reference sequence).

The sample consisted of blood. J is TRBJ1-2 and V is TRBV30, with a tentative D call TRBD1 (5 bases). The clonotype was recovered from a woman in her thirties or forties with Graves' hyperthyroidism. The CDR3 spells CAWSVGQRGYTF. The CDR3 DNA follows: TGTGCCTGGAGTGTGGGGCAACGTGGCTACACCTTC.